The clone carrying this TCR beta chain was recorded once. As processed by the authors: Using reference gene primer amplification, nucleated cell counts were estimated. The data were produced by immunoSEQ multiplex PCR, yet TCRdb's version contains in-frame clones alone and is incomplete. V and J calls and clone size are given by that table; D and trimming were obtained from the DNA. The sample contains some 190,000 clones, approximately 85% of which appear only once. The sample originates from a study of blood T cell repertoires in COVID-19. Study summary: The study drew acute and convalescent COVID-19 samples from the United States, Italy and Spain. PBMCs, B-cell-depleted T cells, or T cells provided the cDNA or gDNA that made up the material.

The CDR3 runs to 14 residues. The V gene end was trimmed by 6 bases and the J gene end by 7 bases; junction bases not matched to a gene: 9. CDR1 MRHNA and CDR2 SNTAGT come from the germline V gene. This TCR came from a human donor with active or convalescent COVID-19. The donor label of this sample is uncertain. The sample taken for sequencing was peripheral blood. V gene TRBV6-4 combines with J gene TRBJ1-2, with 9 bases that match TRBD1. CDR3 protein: CASRRDRDQGGYTF. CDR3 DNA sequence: TGTGCCAGCAGACGGGACAGGGATCAGGGTGGCTACACCTTC.